The T cell receptor beta chain described here comes from a study of T cells in Graves' hyperthyroidism and ophthalmopathy. In this sample, this clonotype turned up many times. Its specificity is not known. Study findings and constraints: Stable hyperthyroidism was told apart from ophthalmopathy by a model built on 13 V-J features. Most clonotypes expanded in the thyroid (above 0.001) were also present in blood.

Investigators excluded patients with uncontrolled infection, other autoimmune disease, pregnancy or lactation. Fresh peripheral blood, 10 ml, yielded the PBMCs. The length of the CDR3 is 18 residues. The germline gives CDR1 ENHRY, CDR2 SYGVKD. V dropped 0 bases and J dropped 1 base, with 16 bases sitting between them. Amplification of TCR beta CDR3 regions was performed using RNA transcripts as template. The TCR CDR3 first-round RT-PCR relied on the HTBI primer set. One entry per CDR3 protein, called by TCRdb with MiXCR from the multiplex PCR reads. The sample contains roughly 840,000 distinct CDR3 sequences, more than 30% of which appear only once.

The TCR was taken from a young man with Graves' hyperthyroidism. V usage is TRBV10-3 and J usage is TRBJ1-5; D remains unclear. The sequenced sample consisted of blood. The CDR3 here is CAISESPATPGSNQPQHF. CDR3 DNA: TGTGCCATCAGTGAGTCCCCGGCCACCCCAGGAAGCAATCAGCCCCAGCATTTT.